Included here is one TCR beta chain sequence, with context. One end of the junction does not line up with germline, which may come from a read error. The sample comes from a study of radiation and T cells in renal cell carcinoma. Clones were read by immunoSEQ multiplex PCR, and TCRdb kept only the in-frame ones, dropping some. In the table there are 150,000 or so clones, over 75% of which are singletons. Time point indicated: baseline pretreatment blood. Described treatment: 15 Gy SBRT to primary tumor, nephrectomy 4 weeks later. CDR1 SSHAT and CDR2 FNYEAQ come from the germline V gene (reference sequence). CDR3 length equals 15 residues.

Here the sequenced sample was blood, taken from a patient whose treatment included radiotherapy and nephrectomy. V usage is TRBV7-7 and J usage is TRBJ1-4; 7 nucleotides match TRBD1. This TCR was sampled from a woman between 50 and 59 years old with renal cell carcinoma. As DNA, the CDR3 is TGTGCTAGCAGCAAGGGGACAGCAACTAATGAAAAACTGTTTTTT. Its protein is CASSKGTATNEKLFF.